The 25 T cell receptor beta chains below all came from one sample that was sequenced in a study of beta chain features in type 1 diabetes. The sequenced template was cDNA made from the entire isolated RNA. TCRdb's copy holds only in-frame clones and misses some; the assay was immunoSEQ multiplex PCR. The profile shows 130,000 to 150,000 clones, about 7.1% of them singletons. Sequenced: central memory CD4+ T cells from blood. These TCRs come from a woman aged 25 to 39 in good health.

This clone was found a few times. This chain connects TRBV29-1 to TRBJ2-1; D is unresolved. This CDR3 contains 10 residues. Germline CDR1 and CDR2: SQVTM and ANQGSEA. V lost 6 bases and J lost 9, with 9 bases in between. The CDR3 DNA sequence: TGCAGCGTCCGTCTCGGTGAGCAGTTCTTC. Its translation: CSVRLGEQFF.

The chain employs TRBV5-4 and TRBJ1-2; no reliable D call. This CDR3 comprises 12 residues. Germline lookup yields CDR1 SGHNT and CDR2 YYREEE (reference sequence). V lost 6 bases and J 2 bases, leaving 8 bases between the germline ends. CDR3 sequence: CASKEENYGYTF. In DNA form, the CDR3 reads TGTGCCAGCAAAGAGGAAAACTATGGCTACACCTTC.

This clone was detected only a few times. V usage is TRBV9 and J usage is TRBJ2-3; 7 positions match TRBD2. Per germline, CDR1 SGDLS and CDR2 YYNGEE. The junction had 4 bases not matched to a gene; V was cut back by 0 bases and J by 3 bases. The CDR3 is 15 residues long. CDR3 nucleotides: TGTGCCAGCAGCGTAGGGGAGGGGTGGACAGATACGCAGTATTTT. The encoded protein is CASSVGEGWTDTQYF.

This clone was counted only a few times. This chain links TRBV19 with TRBJ1-5; no definite D call. V lost 6 bases, J lost 0 bases, and 6 bases lay in between. This CDR3 comprises 13 residues. Germline CDR1 LNHDA, CDR2 SQIVND (reference sequence). The CDR3 nucleotides are TGTGCCAGTAGGGGCCCTAGCAATCAGCCCCAGCATTTT. Translating gives CASRGPSNQPQHF.

This clone was seen a handful of times. The chain recombines TRBV7-3 with TRBJ2-5; possibly TRBD2 for D (6 bases). The CDR3 has 15 residues. From germline, CDR1 is SGHTA and CDR2 FQGTGA. Between the trimmed V and J ends, which lost 2 bases and 6 bases, there was a span of 16 bases. Here the CDR3 DNA reads TGTGCCAGCAGCTTAGCGCGGTTGGGGACTCAGACCCAGTACTTC. Its translation is CASSLARLGTQTQYF.

This clone was observed a few times. V is TRBV30 and J is TRBJ2-1; the D is unclear. Trimming pared 5 bases from V and 1 base from J, leaving 3 bases between. CDR1 GTSNPN and CDR2 SVGIG come from the germline V gene (reference sequence). The CDR3 sequence is 11 residues long. The CDR3 nucleotides are TGTGCCTGGGAGTCCTACAATGAGCAGTTCTTC. Amino acids: CAWESYNEQFF.

This clone was found a few times. The J gene is TRBJ2-1, the V gene TRBV7-8, with 12 bases matching TRBD2. There are 14 residues in the CDR3. Trimming at V came to 7 bases and at J to 10 bases, leaving 8 bases not matched to a gene. Germline V gene lookup returns CDR1 SGHVS and CDR2 FQNEAQ. The CDR3 bases are TGTGCCAGCACCCCTCAACTAGCGGGAGGCGAGCAGTTCTTC. Translation gives CASTPQLAGGEQFF.

The rearrangement uses TRBV4-2 and TRBJ2-3; tentatively, D is TRBD2 (6 bases). V lost 5 bases, J lost 2 bases, and 17 bases lay in between. Germline V gene sequence: CDR1 LGHNA, CDR2 YNFKEQ. The CDR3 loop spans 16 amino acids. In DNA, the CDR3 is TGTGCCAGCAGCTTACCGGGCGGGACGAACACAGATACGCAGTATTTT. Its translation: CASSLPGGTNTDTQYF.

A few counts support this clone. The gene calls are TRBV5-4 and TRBJ1-1; 7 bases are shared with TRBD1. There are 14 residues in the CDR3. V was clipped by 0 bases and J by 6 bases; unmatched bases: 5. In germline, CDR1 is SGHNT, CDR2 YYREEE (reference sequence). The CDR3 DNA reads TGTGCCAGCAGCTTGGGACAGGGTTCGCCTGAAGCTTTCTTT. Translating it yields CASSLGQGSPEAFF.

The rearrangement links TRBV6-1 to TRBJ1-2; D may be TRBD1 (6 bases). This CDR3 region has 15 residues. Looked up from germline, CDR1 is MNHNS and CDR2 is SASEGT. V was cut by 7 bases and J by 3 bases, with 18 bases left in between. This CDR3 is CASNVLGAPYYGYTF. Here the CDR3 DNA reads TGTGCCAGCAATGTTTTGGGGGCCCCATACTATGGCTACACCTTC.

The rearrangement uses TRBV6-5 and TRBJ2-3; D is possibly TRBD2 (6 bases). The V end was cut by 4 bases, the J end by 6 bases, with 8 bases between. Germline CDR1 reads MNHEY; CDR2 reads SVGAGI. There are 12 residues in the CDR3. The chain's CDR3 is CASSSLADTQYF. The CDR3 bases are TGTGCCAGCAGTTCTCTAGCGGATACGCAGTATTTT.

This clone showed up many times. The chain recombines TRBV14 with TRBJ2-1; 10 positions agree with TRBD2. The germline V gene encodes CDR1 SGHDN and CDR2 FVKESK. This CDR3 contains 19 residues. V gave up 0 bases and J gave up 2 bases; unmatched junction bases: 10. The CDR3 DNA follows: TGTGCCAGCAGCCAAGATCCCCCACTAGCGGGATCTCCCTACAATGAGCAGTTCTTC. This sequence encodes CASSQDPPLAGSPYNEQFF.

Only a few counts were recorded for this clone. This chain uses TRBV4-3 with TRBJ1-2; 8 bases are a match to TRBD1. V was clipped by 0 bases and J by 8 bases; unmatched bases: 11. This CDR3 spans 16 amino acids. CDR1 and CDR2 (germline): LGHNA, YSLEER. This chain's CDR3 is CASSQDRDRGRGGYTF. In DNA, the CDR3 is TGCGCCAGCAGCCAAGATCGAGACAGGGGCAGAGGAGGCTACACCTTC.

The table lists this clone with a few counts. The rearrangement links TRBV4-1 to TRBJ2-1, with 8 bases fitting TRBD2. V dropped 0 bases and J dropped 4; count of bases not matched to a gene: 5. This CDR3 contains 16 residues. Germline V gives CDR1 MGHRA, CDR2 YSYEKL. CDR3 bases: TGCGCCAGCAGCCAAGAAGTGGCTAGCGGGTACAATGAGCAGTTCTTC. Translating gives CASSQEVASGYNEQFF.

This clone occurred a few times. The chain employs TRBV5-5 and TRBJ2-1; TRBD2 might be the D (5 bases). V was trimmed by 4 bases and J by 8 bases, leaving 13 bases between them. The CDR3 totals 13 residues. Germline V gene lookup returns CDR1 SGHKS and CDR2 YYEKEE (reference sequence). CDR3 nucleotides: TGTGCCAGCAGCACTCGGAGTAGCGATGAGCAGTTCTTC. This encodes CASSTRSSDEQFF.

The J gene is TRBJ2-7, the V gene TRBV7-9; unclear D gene. V was clipped by 4 bases and J by 6 bases, with 19 bases between them. The CDR3 length is 15 residues. Germline V gives CDR1 SEHNR, CDR2 FQNEAQ (reference sequence). The CDR3 region has the DNA TGTGCCAGCAGCTCCCCGGCATCCCTAGTGAGCGAGCAGTACTTC. This sequence encodes CASSSPASLVSEQYF.

This clone was observed a handful of times. The genes are TRBV5-5 and TRBJ2-5; 10 bases agree with TRBD2. The closer fit of TRBJ2-7 to the DNA end suggests the J call may be wrong. Germline V gene data show CDR1 as SGHKS and CDR2 as YYEKEE (reference sequence). This CDR3 region has 15 residues. For the CDR3, the DNA is TGTGCCAGCAGCTTGGCTAGCGGGAGCCAATACGAGCAGTACTTC. Translating it yields CASSLASGSQYEQYF.

Only a few counts were recorded for this clone. The chain carries TRBV18 and TRBJ2-7; the D gene is possibly TRBD1 (6 bases). The CDR3 consists of 14 residues. The germline V and J ends were trimmed by 3 bases and 6 bases, with 15 bases remaining between them. Germline V gene lookup returns CDR1 KGHSH and CDR2 LQKENI. CDR3 sequence: CASSPEIEGGEQYF. DNA for the CDR3: TGTGCCAGCTCACCGGAGATTGAAGGGGGCGAGCAGTACTTC.

The table lists this clone with many counts. V gene TRBV10-3 combines with J gene TRBJ1-2; 9 bases fit TRBD1. The CDR3 covers 14 residues. Losses at the gene ends were 2 bases for V and 4 bases for J; bases not matched to a gene: 2. Germline CDR1 ENHRY, CDR2 SYGVKD. The CDR3 loop reads CAISEQQGAYGYTF. The CDR3 bases are TGTGCCATCAGTGAGCAACAGGGGGCCTATGGCTACACCTTC.

This clone was seen only a few times. This chain joins TRBV7-2 and TRBJ1-5, with D perhaps TRBD1 (5 bases). The CDR3 is made up of 16 amino acids. The germline CDR1 and CDR2 sequences are SGHTA and FQGNSA. Trimming shortened V by 3 bases and J by 2 bases, and 14 bases separated the two germline ends. The CDR3, as DNA: TGTGCCAGCAGCTTGCACGGGGGTGTGGGCAATCAGCCCCAGCATTTT. Protein product: CASSLHGGVGNQPQHF.

The J gene is TRBJ2-1, the V gene TRBV7-2; the D gene is possibly TRBD1 (6 bases). Trimming removed 1 base at V and 6 bases at J, with 13 bases between. The CDR3 spans 15 residues. Germline lookup yields CDR1 SGHTA and CDR2 FQGNSA. CDR3 coding DNA: TGTGCCAGCAGCTTAGTAAGTCAGGGGCTCAATGAGCAGTTCTTC. Protein sequence: CASSLVSQGLNEQFF.

There are a few counts of this clone. V and J are TRBV7-9 and TRBJ2-7, with 7 bases fitting TRBD1. With 4 bases clipped from V and 2 bases from J, the junction kept 8 bases outside the gene matches. Looked up from germline, CDR1 is SEHNR and CDR2 is FQNEAQ (reference sequence). The length of the CDR3 is 15 residues. The CDR3 coding sequence is TGTGCCAGCAGCTCAATTCCGGACAGGACCTACGAGCAGTACTTC. Translating it yields CASSSIPDRTYEQYF.

In its sample, this clone was seen many times. This chain links TRBV30 with TRBJ2-5; TRBD2 matches at 8 bases. This CDR3 has 15 amino acids. Germline assignment: CDR1 GTSNPN and CDR2 SVGIG (reference sequence). The ends lost 2 bases at V and 3 bases at J; junction bases unmatched: 8. The CDR3 coding sequence is TGTGCCTGGAGTTGGAGCGGGAGTGGGGAAGAGACCCAGTACTTC. It yields the protein CAWSWSGSGEETQYF.

This clone was counted a few times. The chain joins TRBV10-3 to TRBJ1-1; 9 bases line up with TRBD1. The V gene end was trimmed by 5 bases and the J gene end by 0 bases; junction bases not matched to a gene: 10. The CDR3 totals 17 residues. Germline V gene sequence: CDR1 ENHRY, CDR2 SYGVKD. The CDR3 coding sequence is TGTGCCATCAGTATAGGCACCGGGACAGGGTTGAACACTGAAGCTTTCTTT. Its protein is CAISIGTGTGLNTEAFF.

The chain recombines TRBV11-2 with TRBJ2-3, with D possibly matching TRBD2 (6 bases). Germline V gene lookup returns CDR1 SGHAT and CDR2 FQNNGV. This CDR3 region has 14 residues. V lost 3 bases and J 1 base, leaving 8 bases between the germline ends. This chain's CDR3 is CASSFWGGTDTQYF. CDR3 in DNA: TGTGCCAGCAGCTTCTGGGGGGGCACAGATACGCAGTATTTT.